Each of the 25 T cell receptor beta chains below was sequenced from the same sample in a study of patients and donors after allogeneic stem cell transplantation. TCRdb recomputed calls from the RT-PCR reads with MiXCR, one row per CDR3 protein. Here the sample spans about 960,000 distinct CDR3 sequences, roughly 17% being singletons. The sample was blood, either unsorted or a sorted T cell fraction (not recorded which). The receptors come from a human donor who was either an allogeneic HSCT recipient or a stem cell or donor lymphocyte infusion donor (not recorded which). It is not recorded whose cells these are; they may come from a transplant donor.

The chain uses TRBV20-1 and TRBJ2-1; no firm D call. The V gene lost 6 bases and the J gene lost 9 bases, with 15 bases spanning the gap. CDR1 is DFQATT and CDR2 is SNEGSKA in the germline V gene (reference sequence). This CDR3 contains 12 residues. The CDR3 DNA reads TGCAGTGCCGGACCCTTCTGGGGTGAGCAGTTCTTC. Its translation is CSAGPFWGEQFF.

The V and J genes are TRBV2 and TRBJ1-4; no clear D gene. Germline CDR1 is SNHLY and CDR2 is FYNNEI. The CDR3 loop spans 16 amino acids. Trimming removed 2 bases from V and 6 bases from J, with 16 bases in between. CDR3 region: CASSEMYRRSDEKLFF. The CDR3 nucleotides are TGTGCCAGCAGTGAAATGTACAGACGATCGGATGAAAAACTGTTTTTT.

The sample holds many counts of this clonotype. The chain links TRBV12-3 or TRBV12-4 to TRBJ2-2; TRBD1 is a possible D gene (6 bases). This CDR3 is built from 13 residues. Trimming took 7 bases from V and 6 from J, leaving 12 bases between them. The CDR3 reads CASNIQGAGELFF. The CDR3 DNA follows: TGTGCCAGCAATATACAGGGAGCCGGGGAGCTGTTTTTT.

This clonotype was detected only a few times. The rearrangement joins TRBV9 to TRBJ2-7; D ambiguous. V was cut by 0 bases and J by 5 bases, with 9 bases left in between. Germline lookup yields CDR1 SGDLS and CDR2 YYNGEE. The CDR3 sequence is 13 residues long. The CDR3 region has the DNA TGTGCCAGCAGCGTAGCTCTGATGGACGAGCAGTACTTC. Protein sequence: CASSVALMDEQYF.

The V call is TRBV5-1, the J call TRBJ1-3; D is ambiguous. V gave up 0 bases and J gave up 6 bases, with 10 bases separating them. Germline V gene sequence: CDR1 SGHRS, CDR2 YFSETQ. This CDR3 comprises 14 residues. The CDR3 loop is CASSLEGGSNTIYF. The CDR3 nucleotides read TGCGCCAGCAGCTTGGAAGGCGGTTCAAACACCATATATTTT.

V is TRBV7-2 and J is TRBJ2-2; TRBD2 agrees at 12 bases. The CDR3 is 17 residues long. Trimming removed 5 bases from V and 1 base from J; junction bases left unmatched: 5. Germline CDR1 and CDR2: SGHTA and FQGNSA. CDR3 DNA sequence: TGTGCCAGCAGCCCGACTAGCGGGAGCCGGAACACCGGGGAGCTGTTTTTT. Its protein is CASSPTSGSRNTGELFF.

This clonotype was seen many times. This chain links TRBV12-3 or TRBV12-4 with TRBJ2-7, with 14 bases aligning to TRBD2. The length of the CDR3 is 16 residues. V shed 5 bases and J 11 bases; nucleotides not matched to a gene: 14. CDR3 protein: CASSPPSGLAGVAEYF. CDR3 sequence (DNA): TGTGCCAGCAGTCCCCCCTCGGGACTAGCGGGAGTAGCGGAGTACTTC.

The chain uses TRBV29-1 and TRBJ2-5, with 11 positions matching TRBD1. V lost 2 bases and J lost 2; bases outside the gene matches: 10. Germline CDR1 is SQVTM and CDR2 is ANQGSEA. The CDR3 contains 17 residues. CDR3 DNA sequence: TGCAGCGTTGAAAGATCGGACAGGGGGCCGATACAAGAGACCCAGTACTTC. This encodes CSVERSDRGPIQETQYF.

V usage is TRBV3-1 and J usage is TRBJ2-1, with 11 nucleotides matching TRBD2. The CDR3 consists of 14 residues. Germline loops: CDR1 LGHDT, CDR2 YNNKEL (reference sequence). The J segment lost 8 bases and the V segment lost 5 bases, leaving 5 bases of the junction unmatched. The CDR3, as DNA: TGTGCCAGCAGCTCTAGCGGGAGGTCGGATGAGCAGTTCTTC. Translation: CASSSSGRSDEQFF.

The chain joins TRBV5-1 to TRBJ2-1; D might be TRBD1 (6 bases). The CDR3 extends over 14 amino acids. V was trimmed by 6 bases and J by 9 bases, leaving 19 bases between them. CDR1 is SGHRS, CDR2 YFSETQ, per germline. DNA for the CDR3: TGCGCCAGCAACCGGGACACCACTAGTGGTGAGCAGTTCTTC. Its translation is CASNRDTTSGEQFF.

This clonotype has more than one count but fewer than ten. The chain recombines TRBV21-1 with TRBJ1-5; TRBD1, the table's D call, was not compared with the DNA. TRBV21-1 is recorded as a pseudogene. CDR3 length: 17 amino acids. CDR3 coding DNA: TGTGCCAGCAGCAAAAGTTCTAATCGGGGGCTCAATCAGCCCCAGCATTTT. Translating gives CASSKSSNRGLNQPQHF.

The chain is built from TRBV2 and TRBJ1-1; D is perhaps TRBD1 (5 bases). Germline CDR1 SNHLY, CDR2 FYNNEI. Trimming left V 1 base short and J 7 bases short, with 10 bases between. CDR3 length: 13 residues. The CDR3 loop is CASSEDDRYEAFF. CDR3 DNA: TGTGCCAGCAGTGAAGATGACAGATATGAAGCTTTCTTT.

The sample holds a few counts of this clonotype. The V call is TRBV6-2 or TRBV6-3, the J call TRBJ2-1; 12 nucleotides align to TRBD2. CDR3 length: 20 residues. In germline, CDR1 is MNHEY, CDR2 SVGEGT. V was clipped by 2 bases and J by 0 bases; unmatched bases: 11. The CDR3 DNA reads TGTGCCAGCAGTTACCACCAGACTAGCGGGGGTTACAGCTCCTACAATGAGCAGTTCTTC. This codes for CASSYHQTSGGYSSYNEQFF.

The chain is built from TRBV29-1 and TRBJ2-1; 14 bases line up with TRBD2. This CDR3 has 16 residues. Germline CDR1 and CDR2: SQVTM and ANQGSEA. V was pared by 2 bases and J by 5 bases, with 5 bases of the junction left unmatched. CDR3: CSVEIEGLAGDNEQFF. The CDR3 DNA reads TGCAGCGTTGAAATAGAGGGACTAGCGGGGGACAATGAGCAGTTCTTC.

This clonotype was detected only a few times. The J gene is TRBJ1-3, the V gene TRBV18; 7 bases are shared with TRBD1. The germline V gene encodes CDR1 KGHSH and CDR2 LQKENI. This CDR3 is 16 amino acids long. Trimming removed 0 bases from V and 4 bases from J; junction bases left unmatched: 6. CDR3 region: CASSPPHLGQGNTIYF. The CDR3 DNA reads TGTGCCAGCTCACCACCACACTTGGGACAGGGAAACACCATATATTTT.

V is TRBV7-2 and J is TRBJ2-2; D possibly matches TRBD1 or TRBD2 (5 bases each). The CDR3 length is 16 residues. Germline CDR1 SGHTA, CDR2 FQGNSA. Trimming stripped 2 bases from V and 0 bases from J, with 10 bases between. In DNA, the CDR3 is TGTGCCAGCAGCTTAAAAGGGACGTCGAACACCGGGGAGCTGTTTTTT. It specifies CASSLKGTSNTGELFF.

The chain is built from TRBV2 and TRBJ2-7; D may be TRBD1 or TRBD2 (6 bases each). The germline V and J ends were trimmed by 5 bases and 6 bases, with 17 bases remaining between them. Germline CDR1 is SNHLY and CDR2 is FYNNEI. The CDR3 is 14 amino acids. The CDR3 region is CASSSIQQGGEQYF. The CDR3 DNA is TGTGCCAGCAGTTCTATCCAACAGGGAGGCGAGCAGTACTTC.

This sequence joins TRBV30 and TRBJ2-7; no reliable D call. There are 12 residues in the CDR3. V was shortened by 4 bases and J by 0 bases, with 7 bases between the two germline ends. Germline CDR1 GTSNPN, CDR2 SVGIG (reference sequence). The CDR3 region is CAWTRSSYEQYF. The CDR3 DNA follows: TGTGCCTGGACCAGGTCCTCCTACGAGCAGTACTTC. Combining the CDR3 with reference TRBV30 and TRBJ2-7 gives the whole variable domain SQTIHQWPATLVQPVGSPLSLECTVEGTSNPNLYWYRQAAGRGLQLLFYSVGIGQISSEVPQNLSASRPQDRQFILSSKKLLLSDSGFYLCAWTRSSYEQYFGPGTRLTVT.

This clonotype was observed a handful of times. This rearrangement joins TRBV27 to TRBJ2-7, with D perhaps matching TRBD1 (7 bases). Trimming pared 2 bases from V and 3 bases from J, leaving 17 bases between. CDR3 size: 16 residues. The germline gives CDR1 MNHEY, CDR2 SMNVEV (reference sequence). The CDR3 DNA reads TGTGCCAGCAGTTTAAGTCCGGAGGGACAGAACTACGAGCAGTACTTC. The encoded protein is CASSLSPEGQNYEQYF.

This clonotype was seen many times. V is TRBV29-1 and J is TRBJ2-5; D is unresolved. The CDR3 has 11 amino acids. Deletions cut 3 bases from V and 3 bases from J, with 5 bases between. The V gene's germline CDR1 is SQVTM and CDR2 ANQGSEA. CDR3: CSVDRKETQYF. The CDR3 DNA reads TGCAGCGTTGATAGAAAAGAGACCCAGTACTTC.

This clonotype has a handful of counts. The chain couples TRBV5-1 to TRBJ1-1; D perhaps matches TRBD1 (6 bases). CDR1 is SGHRS, CDR2 YFSETQ, per germline. Between the trimmed V and J ends, which lost 3 bases and 2 bases, there was a span of 14 bases. The CDR3 spans 15 residues. CDR3 bases: TGCGCCAGCAGCTCACAGGGACTGGGAAACACTGAAGCTTTCTTT. Encoded protein: CASSSQGLGNTEAFF.

V and J are TRBV5-1 and TRBJ1-2; D call uncertain. Germline loops: CDR1 SGHRS, CDR2 YFSETQ. The CDR3 is 15 residues long. V gave up 2 bases and J gave up 3 bases, with 14 bases separating them. CDR3 DNA sequence: TGCGCCAGCAGCTTCCGGGCTGTAAGCGACTATGGCTACACCTTC. It codes for CASSFRAVSDYGYTF.

The chain joins TRBV6-2 or TRBV6-3 to TRBJ2-7, with 8 bases that match TRBD2. The CDR3 has 14 amino acids. The V segment lost 7 bases and the J segment 3 bases; nucleotides outside the gene matches: 8. Germline V gene sequence: CDR1 MNHEY, CDR2 SVGEGT. This CDR3 is CASTGTSGFYEQYF. CDR3 sequence (DNA): TGTGCCAGCACCGGCACTAGCGGTTTCTACGAGCAGTACTTC.

V is TRBV15 and J is TRBJ2-2; 8 bases line up with TRBD2. Looked up from germline, CDR1 is LNHNV and CDR2 is YYDKDF (reference sequence). CDR3 length equals 14 residues. V was clipped by 6 bases and J by 7 bases; unmatched bases: 7. DNA of the CDR3: TGTGCCACCAGTGTCGGGAGGGGAGGCGGGGAGCTGTTTTTT. This sequence encodes CATSVGRGGGELFF.

This clonotype was seen a handful of times. The chain joins TRBV4-3 to TRBJ1-1; TRBD1 matches 12 bases. Germline V gene data show CDR1 as LGHNA and CDR2 as YSLEER. This CDR3 has 17 residues. Trimming cost V 3 bases and J 2 bases; bases outside gene matches: 7. The CDR3 sequence is CASSQTGTGGVNTEAFF. The CDR3 DNA is TGCGCCAGCAGCCAGACCGGGACAGGGGGCGTAAACACTGAAGCTTTCTTT.